This T cell receptor beta chain comes out of a study of beta chain features in type 1 diabetes. Of the isolated RNA, all was reverse transcribed, and so the sequenced material was expressed TCRB transcripts. Only in-frame clones appear in the TCRdb table, and some are missing; sequencing was by immunoSEQ multiplex PCR. The sample lists 350,000 to 450,000 clones; 11% to 15% were seen once. This CDR3 is built from 14 residues. Per germline, CDR1 SEHNR and CDR2 FQNEAQ (reference sequence). Trimming took 7 bases from V and 0 from J, leaving 11 bases between them. V usage is TRBV7-9 and J usage is TRBJ2-3; D is undetermined. The receptor was derived from a man aged 25-45 years in good health. The source material was naive CD4+ T cells from blood. The CDR3 sequence: CASTPSGSTDTQYF. The CDR3 DNA reads as TGTGCCAGCACCCCCTCCGGAAGCACAGATACGCAGTATTTT.